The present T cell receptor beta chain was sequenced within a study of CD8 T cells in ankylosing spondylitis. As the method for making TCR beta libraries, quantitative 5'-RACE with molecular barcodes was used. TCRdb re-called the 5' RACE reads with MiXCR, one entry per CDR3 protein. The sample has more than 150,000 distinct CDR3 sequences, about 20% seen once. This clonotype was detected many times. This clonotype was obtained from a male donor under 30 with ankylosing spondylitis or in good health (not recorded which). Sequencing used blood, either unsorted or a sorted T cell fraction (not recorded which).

CDR3 in DNA: TGTGCCAGCAGCCGGGGGTTTAAAGAGACCCAGTACTTC. Translation: CASSRGFKETQYF. The chain employs TRBV7-3 and TRBJ2-5, with TRBD2 as a possible D gene (6 bases). There are 13 residues in the CDR3. The ends were cut back, 5 bases at V and 3 bases at J, with 10 bases in the middle. CDR1 and CDR2 from the germline V gene are SGHTA and FQGTGA.